This TCR beta chain was identified in a study of T-cell memory formation after mild COVID-19. The overall study: TCR clusters were largely donor specific. General study findings and limits: Memory sampled before infection contained some responding clones, suggesting cross-reactive memory joined.

Germline V gene sequence: CDR1 SGHAT, CDR2 FQNNGV. Trimming removed 0 bases at V and 13 bases at J, with 15 bases between. This CDR3 is 13 amino acids long. Comments on this clonotype: The antigen is not known.

Using its own MiXCR run on the 5' RACE reads, TCRdb lists one record per CDR3 protein. The data show about 280,000 distinct CDR3 sequences, 7.5% to 9.5% seen once. The material sequenced was PBMCs or a T cell subset sorted from them (not recorded which). This clonotype originated in a man in his late teens or twenties who had mild COVID-19 (a few samples of this study predate the infection). Cell type and time point are not known. This rearrangement joins TRBV11-2 to TRBJ1-2; D unresolved. CDR3 sequence (DNA): TGTGCCAGCAGCTTAGATACACGGTCGCAGGTCACCTTC. Its protein product is CASSLDTRSQVTF.